The rows below give T cell receptor beta chains drawn from one sample of a study of CD8 T cells in ankylosing spondylitis. A single record per CDR3 protein comes from TCRdb applying MiXCR to the 5' RACE reads. The data contain 300,000 to 350,000 distinct CDR3 sequences, roughly 14% of them singletons. Specimen: blood, either unsorted or a sorted T cell fraction (not recorded which). These receptors were obtained from a male donor with ankylosing spondylitis or in good health (not recorded which). Both conserved end residues are part of each CDR3. Fields, in order: CDR3 DNA, CDR3 protein, J gene, clone size, V gene, D gene. The D gene is left open where the match is weak. Clone size is stated in some rows and not others, as once, few, many or a class when expanded.

TGTGCCAGCAGTGAAGTGGGCTCCTGGAACACCATATATTTT	CASSEVGSWNTIYF	TRBJ1-3	NA	TRBV6-1	NA
TGCAGCGGGGGACAGGGGCAGAACACTGAAGCTTTCTTT	CSGGQGQNTEAFF	TRBJ1-1	few	TRBV29-1	TRBD1
TGTGCCAGCAGCTTGGGAGGTACAGGGGTTTCACCCCTCCACTTT	CASSLGGTGVSPLHF	TRBJ1-6	NA	TRBV5-5	TRBD1
TGCAGTGCTAGGAAGGGGACGACTATGAACACTGAAGCTTTCTTT	CSARKGTTMNTEAFF	TRBJ1-1	NA	TRBV20-1	NA
TGCGCCAGCAGCTTGGGGGGGCAGTCCAACTATGGCTACACCTTC	CASSLGGQSNYGYTF	TRBJ1-2	many	TRBV5-1	NA
TGTGCCAGCAGTCGCTCGGGGATAGGCGAAAAACTGTTTTTT	CASSRSGIGEKLFF	TRBJ1-4	many	TRBV6-5	NA
TGTGCCAGCAGCTCTAGCGGGCGCCCCACAGATACGCAGTATTTT	CASSSSGRPTDTQYF	TRBJ2-3	NA	TRBV7-9	TRBD2
TGCAGTGCTAGTGCAGTGTATGGTAGCGGGGAAAACACCGGGGAGCTGTTTTTT	CSASAVYGSGENTGELFF	TRBJ2-2	few	TRBV20-1	TRBD2
TGTGCCAGCAGCTTAAATAAGGGTCGGAACACTGAAGCTTTCTTT	CASSLNKGRNTEAFF	TRBJ1-1	NA	TRBV7-2	NA
TGTGCCACCAGTGATTCCCGGGACAGGGGTTCGAAGAATGAGCAGTTCTTC	CATSDSRDRGSKNEQFF	TRBJ2-1	NA	TRBV24-1	TRBD1
TGTGCCATAGGGTGGACAGGGCGGACCGGGGAGCTGTTTTTT	CAIGWTGRTGELFF	TRBJ2-2	few	TRBV6-1	TRBD1
TGCGCCAGCAGCTTGAAGGGGGTCGGGGAGCTGTTTTTT	CASSLKGVGELFF	TRBJ2-2	few	TRBV5-1	NA
TGTGCCAGCAGCTCGGGGCCATATGAGGGCTACACCTTC	CASSSGPYEGYTF	TRBJ1-2	NA	TRBV7-9	NA
TGCAGTGCTAGCCCCGGACAGGGCGTTAGTAGCAATCAGCCCCAGCATTTT	CSASPGQGVSSNQPQHF	TRBJ1-5	NA	TRBV20-1	TRBD1
TGCAGCGTTGAAAGAGGGGTTGGGGAGACCCAGTACTTC	CSVERGVGETQYF	TRBJ2-5	NA	TRBV29-1	NA
TGTGCCAGCAGCCTAACCGAGTCCAGGTACGGTGATGGCTACACCTTC	CASSLTESRYGDGYTF	TRBJ1-2	NA	TRBV5-5	NA
TGTGCCAGCAGACTCGGTCGCATCACTGAAGCTTTCTTT	CASRLGRITEAFF	TRBJ1-1	few	TRBV25-1	NA
TGCAGCGTCCTTGACAGGGATGAGCAGTTCTTC	CSVLDRDEQFF	TRBJ2-1	NA	TRBV29-1	TRBD1
TGTGCCAGCAGGGGGACAGGGGGCTACACTGAAGCTTTCTTT	CASRGTGGYTEAFF	TRBJ1-1	NA	TRBV12-3/TRBV12-4	TRBD1
TGTGCCAGCAGCTTGGAGGGTTTTGCGGATTTCTATGGCTACACCTTC	CASSLEGFADFYGYTF	TRBJ1-2	few	TRBV5-5	NA
TGTGCCAGCAGCCCTCACACCCGGACACCGGAGCTGTTTTTT	CASSPHTRTPELFF	TRBJ2-2	NA	TRBV7-2	NA
TGTGCCAGCAGCCAAGAAGGCCTAGCGGGAGCCAGTCAAAAGCTAGCCGGGGAGCTGTTTTTT	CASSQEGLAGASQKLAGELFF	TRBJ2-2	few	TRBV4-2	TRBD2
TGTGCCAGCAGTTTGGTCAGAAATGAAAAACTGTTTTTT	CASSLVRNEKLFF	TRBJ1-4	NA	TRBV12-3/TRBV12-4	NA
TGCAGTGTAGGGGCGGGGGGCCTTTTAGAGCAGTACTTC	CSVGAGGLLEQYF	TRBJ2-7	NA	TRBV20-1	TRBD2
TGTGCCAGCAGTTACGGGGCCTCCTACGAGCAGTACTTC	CASSYGASYEQYF	TRBJ2-7	NA	TRBV6-6	NA
TGTGCCAGCAGACCTGGACAGGCGGTAACCGGGGAGCTGTTTTTT	CASRPGQAVTGELFF	TRBJ2-2	few	TRBV6-1	TRBD1
TGTGCCAGCAGTCCTAAGGTGGGCGGCGAGCAGTACTTC	CASSPKVGGEQYF	TRBJ2-7	NA	TRBV12-3/TRBV12-4	NA
TGCGCCAGCAGCCTAAGACTAGCGGAGTACGGTGAGCAGTTCTTC	CASSLRLAEYGEQFF	TRBJ2-1	NA	TRBV5-1	TRBD2
TGTGCCATCAGGGGGGAACAGTACCTCGGGGATACGCAGTATTTT	CAIRGEQYLGDTQYF	TRBJ2-3	NA	TRBV10-3	NA
TGTGCCAGCAGCTTTCAGGGGTACGAGCAGTACTTC	CASSFQGYEQYF	TRBJ2-7	many	TRBV12-3/TRBV12-4	NA
TGTGCCACCAGCAGAGATGGCAGTAACGAGCAGTACTTC	CATSRDGSNEQYF	TRBJ2-7	NA	TRBV15	NA
TGTGCCAGCAGCTTATACGGACAGGGGTATGGCTACACCTTC	CASSLYGQGYGYTF	TRBJ1-2	NA	TRBV7-8	TRBD1
TGTGCCAGCAGCCCGCCCGAGGGAGAGACCCAGTACTTC	CASSPPEGETQYF	TRBJ2-5	NA	TRBV3-1	NA